A single sample is the source of the 22 T cell receptor beta chains below, sequenced in a study of blood T cells in healthy people across ages. The use of a sample-barcoded 5' primer and a J-beta primer mix characterized a second PCR of roughly 6 to 11 cycles. A single record per CDR3 protein comes from TCRdb applying MiXCR to the 5' RACE reads. The sample includes 550,000 to 650,000 distinct CDR3 sequences, 25% to 30% of them seen just once. The specimen was blood. The source is a woman of 80 years or more in good health.

The chain uses TRBV20-1 and TRBJ2-7; D might be TRBD2 (6 bases). Germline V gene data show CDR1 as DFQATT and CDR2 as SNEGSKA (reference sequence). V dropped 5 bases and J dropped 2 bases, with 16 bases sitting between them. The CDR3 loop spans 14 amino acids. In DNA, the CDR3 is TGCAGTGCTTTTGAGGAGGGTGCTACCTACGAGCAGTACTTC. Protein: CSAFEEGATYEQYF.

A few counts support this clonotype. The chain joins TRBV5-6 to TRBJ1-1, with D possibly being TRBD1 (6 bases). This CDR3 contains 14 residues. Trimming pared 1 base from V and 8 bases from J, leaving 15 bases between. Per germline, CDR1 SGHDT and CDR2 YYEEEE. CDR3 in amino acids: CASSLLTWTEEAFF. CDR3 DNA: TGTGCCAGCAGCTTGCTAACCTGGACAGAGGAAGCTTTCTTT.

This clonotype appeared many times. A much larger clone differs from this one at a single base, so this may be a read error. V and J are TRBV7-9 and TRBJ2-3; D may be TRBD1 (5 bases). V dropped 5 bases and J dropped 7 bases, with 7 bases sitting between them. The CDR3 loop spans 11 amino acids. Germline values: CDR1 SEHNR, CDR2 FQNEAQ (reference sequence). As DNA, the CDR3 is TGTGCCAGCAGCCAGGGAAATACGCAGTATTTT. Protein sequence: CASSQGNTQYF.

As to this clonotype: With a much larger clone just one base away, this may be a read error. The chain carries TRBV5-1 and TRBJ2-1; D possibly corresponds to TRBD2 (6 bases). CDR3 length equals 15 residues. Germline V CDR1 and CDR2: SGHRS, YFSETQ. Trimming removed 3 bases at V and 8 bases at J, with 18 bases between. Here the CDR3 reads CASSWGTRPEDEQFF. CDR3 nucleotide sequence: TGCGCCAGCAGCTGGGGGACTCGACCAGAGGATGAGCAGTTCTTC.

The gene calls are TRBV12-3 or TRBV12-4 and TRBJ2-3; 9 nucleotides match TRBD2. This CDR3 contains 18 residues. V lost 8 bases to trimming and J lost 0 bases; unmatched junction nucleotides: 15. CDR3 sequence: CASSKGLSGGVSTDTQYF. CDR3 in DNA: TGTGCCAGCTCTAAAGGGCTTAGCGGGGGAGTGAGCACAGATACGCAGTATTTT.

This clonotype has at least ten counts. The chain has TRBV6-1 and TRBJ2-7; 7 positions agree with TRBD1. J was trimmed by 0 bases and V by 8 bases; bases with no gene match: 7. Germline lookup yields CDR1 MNHNS and CDR2 SASEGT. The length of the CDR3 is 14 residues. CDR3 sequence (DNA): TGTGCCAGCGATCCAGGGGGAAGCTCCTACGAGCAGTACTTC. It is translated as CASDPGGSSYEQYF.

The table lists this clonotype with many counts. The chain recombines TRBV7-2 with TRBJ1-2; 11 nucleotides align to TRBD1. Germline trimming cut 5 bases from V and 4 bases from J; bases unmatched to any gene: 6. In germline, CDR1 is SGHTA, CDR2 FQGNSA. This CDR3 is built from 15 residues. The CDR3 protein is CASSPGTGGGYGYTF. CDR3 DNA: TGTGCCAGCAGCCCCGGGACAGGGGGAGGCTATGGCTACACCTTC.

J is TRBJ1-2 and V is TRBV2; no firm D call. The CDR3 sequence is 15 residues long. Trimming cost V 7 bases and J 7 bases, with 22 bases left between them. Germline V gene data show CDR1 as SNHLY and CDR2 as FYNNEI. Here the CDR3 DNA reads TGTGCCAGCACACTATCCCGGGGAGATCGGAGTGGCTACACCTTC. Its protein product is CASTLSRGDRSGYTF.

This clonotype was counted at least ten times. The chain couples TRBV6-6 to TRBJ2-3; D is unclear. The germline V gene encodes CDR1 MNHNY and CDR2 SVGAGI (reference sequence). Trimming took 6 bases from V and 6 from J, leaving 13 bases between them. This CDR3 region has 13 residues. The CDR3 sequence: CASRAAGVDTQYF. For the CDR3, the DNA is TGTGCCAGCAGGGCGGCTGGTGTGGATACGCAGTATTTT.

At least ten counts were recorded for this clonotype. The genes are TRBV7-3 and TRBJ1-6; D not certain. CDR3 length: 14 residues. CDR1 is SGHTA, CDR2 FQGTGA, per germline. V was trimmed by 4 bases and J by 7 bases, leaving 11 bases between them. This chain's CDR3 is CASSSPGQNSPLHF. DNA for the CDR3: TGTGCCAGCAGCTCCCCGGGTCAAAATTCACCCCTCCACTTT.

With regard to this clonotype: Given a much more abundant clone one base away, this may be a read error. This rearrangement joins TRBV9 to TRBJ1-2; unclear D gene. Trimming took off 3 bases at V and 4 bases at J, with 13 bases between the two ends. CDR1 and CDR2 from the germline V gene are SGDLS and YYNGEE. This CDR3 region has 14 residues. Here the CDR3 reads CASSAVGYSYGYTF. The CDR3 DNA follows: TGTGCCAGCAGCGCGGTGGGGTACAGCTATGGCTACACCTTC.

At least ten counts were recorded for this clonotype. This chain uses TRBV10-3 with TRBJ2-7; D is uncertain. The CDR3 is made up of 12 amino acids. Deletions cut 10 bases from V and 1 base from J, with 11 bases between. Germline lookup yields CDR1 ENHRY and CDR2 SYGVKD. The CDR3 sequence: CATGPRSYEQYF. The CDR3 DNA reads as TGTGCCACCGGACCCAGATCCTACGAGCAGTACTTC.

Points on this clonotype: One base away lies a much larger clone, so this may be a sequencing read error. V and J are TRBV6-5 and TRBJ2-5; D possibly corresponds to TRBD1 (6 bases). Germline CDR1 and CDR2: MNHEY and SVGAGI. V lost 4 bases and J lost 11, with 17 bases in between. The CDR3 totals 13 residues. CDR3 DNA sequence: TGTGCCAGCAGTTCTTGGACAGACAATGAGCAGTACTTC. Its protein is CASSSWTDNEQYF.

On this clonotype itself: A much larger clone is a single base away; this may be a read error. The CDR3 sequence is CASTMAGRETQYF. The CDR3 bases are TGCGCCAGCACCATGGCAGGGAGAGAGACCCAGTACTTC. The chain carries TRBV5-1 and TRBJ2-5; D could derive from TRBD1 or TRBD2 (5 bases each). Germline-derived CDR1 and CDR2 are SGHRS and YFSETQ. Trimming took 6 bases from V and 4 from J, leaving 13 bases between them. This CDR3 is built from 13 residues.

This clonotype occurred many times. The CDR3 here is CASKLSGADTQYF. The CDR3 nucleotides read TGTGCCAGCAAGCTCAGTGGGGCAGATACGCAGTATTTT. The chain carries TRBV12-3 or TRBV12-4 and TRBJ2-3; D is undetermined. There are 13 residues in the CDR3. V lost 7 bases to trimming and J lost 4 bases, with 12 bases between them.

This clonotype was picked up many times. V is TRBV5-4 and J is TRBJ2-3; 9 nucleotides match TRBD2. Germline V CDR1 and CDR2: SGHNT, YYREEE (reference sequence). V dropped 3 bases and J dropped 10; count of bases not matched to a gene: 15. The CDR3 spans 16 residues. The CDR3 DNA reads TGTGCCAGCAGCTCGCCCGCGGGGGGGCCAAATCCCCCGCAGTATTTT. It translates to CASSSPAGGPNPPQYF.

This clonotype was seen at least ten times. V gene TRBV15 combines with J gene TRBJ1-5; D might be TRBD1 (5 bases). The CDR3 consists of 15 residues. Trimming removed 2 bases from V and 5 bases from J, with 13 bases in between. From germline, CDR1 is LNHNV and CDR2 YYDKDF (reference sequence). The CDR3 sequence is CATSRRRGGDQPQHF. The DNA of the CDR3 is TGTGCCACCAGCAGACGACGGGGGGGGGATCAGCCCCAGCATTTT.

This clonotype was counted between two and nine times. A much larger clone sits a single nucleotide away, making a read error possible. This sequence joins TRBV7-9 and TRBJ2-1; possible D gene TRBD1, 6 bases. The J call is doubtful: the DNA matches TRBJ2-7 better. Germline V lookup: CDR1 SEHNR, CDR2 FQNEAQ (reference sequence). This CDR3 has 15 residues. CDR3 protein: CASSLQQGSYNEQYF. The CDR3 DNA sequence: TGTGCCAGCAGCTTACAGCAGGGGTCCTACAATGAGCAGTACTTC.

Regarding this clonotype: A much larger clone differs by one base, so this may be a read error. V is TRBV27 and J is TRBJ2-7; the match to TRBD2 covers 10 bases. TRBJ2-4 explains the end of the DNA better; the J call may be wrong. The CDR3 totals 16 residues. Germline CDR1 reads MNHEY; CDR2 reads SMNVEV (reference sequence). The CDR3 DNA reads TGTGCCAGCAGTTCCAGCGGGGGGGCCAGGAAAAGCATTCAGTACTTC. It specifies CASSSSGGARKSIQYF.

The chain has TRBV30 and TRBJ1-2, with 7 bases that match TRBD1. CDR1 GTSNPN and CDR2 SVGIG come from the germline V gene (reference sequence). The V segment lost 2 bases and the J segment 3 bases; nucleotides outside the gene matches: 9. The CDR3 length is 15 residues. The CDR3 DNA reads TGTGCCTGGAGTCGTGGGACAGCAGCCTACTATGGCTACACCTTC. Encoded protein: CAWSRGTAAYYGYTF.

A note on this clonotype: One end of the junction is discordant with germline, which a read error may explain. The V and J genes are TRBV7-8 and TRBJ1-2; 8 bases map to TRBD1. CDR1 and CDR2 from the germline V gene are SGHVS and FQNEAQ. The CDR3 has 15 amino acids. The CDR3 DNA reads as TGTGCCGGCAGCACGGACAGGGCTGTAGGCTATGGCTACACCTTC. Translating it yields CAGSTDRAVGYGYTF. Drawing the rest from reference TRBV7-8 and TRBJ1-2, the complete variable domain is GAGVSQSPRYKVAKRGQDVALRCDPISGHVSLFWYQQALGQGPEFLTYFQNEAQLDKSGLPSDRFFAERPEGSVSTLKIQRTQQEDSAVYLCAGSTDRAVGYGYTFGSGTRLTVV.

V and J are TRBV20-1 and TRBJ2-3, with D maybe TRBD2 (7 bases). The germline V gene encodes CDR1 DFQATT and CDR2 SNEGSKA (reference sequence). V was trimmed by 5 bases and J by 5 bases, leaving 20 bases between them. The CDR3 spans 15 residues. The CDR3 nucleotides read TGCAGTGCTTATGAGGGGGGGCCCGGCAGAGATACGCAGTATTTT. It specifies CSAYEGGPGRDTQYF.